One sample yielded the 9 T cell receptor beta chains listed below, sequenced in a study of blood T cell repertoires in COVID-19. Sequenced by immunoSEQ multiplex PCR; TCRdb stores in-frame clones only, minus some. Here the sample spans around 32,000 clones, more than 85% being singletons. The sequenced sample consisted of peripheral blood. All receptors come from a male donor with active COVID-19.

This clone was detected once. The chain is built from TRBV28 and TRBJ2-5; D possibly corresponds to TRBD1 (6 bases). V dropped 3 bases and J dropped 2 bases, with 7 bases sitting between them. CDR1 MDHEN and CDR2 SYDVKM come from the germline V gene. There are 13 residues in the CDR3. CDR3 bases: TGTGCCAGCAGTTTGGGGGCTCAAGAGACCCAGTACTTC. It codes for CASSLGAQETQYF.

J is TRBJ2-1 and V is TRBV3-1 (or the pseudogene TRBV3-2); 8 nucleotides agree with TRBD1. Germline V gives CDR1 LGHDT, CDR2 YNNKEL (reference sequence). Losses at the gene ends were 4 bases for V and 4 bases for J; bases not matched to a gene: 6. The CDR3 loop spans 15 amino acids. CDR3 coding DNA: TGTGCCAGCAGCCCTGCAGGGGGCAGATACAATGAGCAGTTCTTC. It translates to CASSPAGGRYNEQFF.

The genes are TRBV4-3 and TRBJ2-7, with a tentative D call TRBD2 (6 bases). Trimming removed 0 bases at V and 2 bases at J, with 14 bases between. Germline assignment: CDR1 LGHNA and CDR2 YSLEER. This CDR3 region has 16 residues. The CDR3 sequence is CASSQDWAGSTYEQYF. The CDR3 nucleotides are TGCGCCAGCAGCCAAGATTGGGCGGGGAGCACCTACGAGCAGTACTTC.

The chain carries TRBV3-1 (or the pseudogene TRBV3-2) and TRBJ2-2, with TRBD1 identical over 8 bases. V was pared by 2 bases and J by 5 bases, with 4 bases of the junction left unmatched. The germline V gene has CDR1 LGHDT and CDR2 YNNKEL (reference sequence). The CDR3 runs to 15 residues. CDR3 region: CASSQPGQDTGELFF. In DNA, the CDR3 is TGTGCCAGCAGCCAACCGGGACAGGATACCGGGGAGCTGTTTTTT.

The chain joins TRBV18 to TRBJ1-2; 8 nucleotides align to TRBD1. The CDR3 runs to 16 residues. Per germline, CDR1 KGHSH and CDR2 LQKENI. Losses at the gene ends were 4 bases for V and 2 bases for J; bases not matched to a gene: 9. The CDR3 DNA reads TGTGCCAGCTCACTAAGGACAGGGTTTGAGAACTATGGCTACACCTTC. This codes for CASSLRTGFENYGYTF.

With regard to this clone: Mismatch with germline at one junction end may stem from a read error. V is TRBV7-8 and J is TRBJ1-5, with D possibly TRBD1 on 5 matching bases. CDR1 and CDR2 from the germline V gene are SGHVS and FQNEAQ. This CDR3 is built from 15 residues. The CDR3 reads CASSLAVGGNQPQHF. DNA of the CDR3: TGTGCCAGCAGCCTAGCGGTTGGGGGGAACCAGCCCCAGCATTTT.

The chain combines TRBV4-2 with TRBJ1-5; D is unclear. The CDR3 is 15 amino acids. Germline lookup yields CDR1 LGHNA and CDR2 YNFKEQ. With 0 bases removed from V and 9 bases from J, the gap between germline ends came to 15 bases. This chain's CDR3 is CASSQELQDQGPQHF. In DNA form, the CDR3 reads TGTGCCAGCAGCCAAGAGCTGCAGGATCAAGGGCCCCAGCATTTT.

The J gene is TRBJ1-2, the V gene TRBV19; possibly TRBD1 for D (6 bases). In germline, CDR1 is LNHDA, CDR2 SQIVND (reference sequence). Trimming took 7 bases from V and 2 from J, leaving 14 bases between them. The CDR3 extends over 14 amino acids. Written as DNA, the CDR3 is TGTGCCAGTACTCCTCAGGGGTTAAACTATGGCTACACCTTC. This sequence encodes CASTPQGLNYGYTF.

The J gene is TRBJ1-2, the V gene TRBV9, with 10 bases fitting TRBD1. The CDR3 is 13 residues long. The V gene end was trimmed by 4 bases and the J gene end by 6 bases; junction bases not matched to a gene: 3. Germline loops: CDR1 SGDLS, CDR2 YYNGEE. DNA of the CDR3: TGTGCCAGCAGCCCTGGACAGGGGGATGGCTACACCTTC. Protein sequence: CASSPGQGDGYTF.